A selection of T cell receptor beta chains follows, all from one sample in a study of vaccination and CD4 T cells after COVID-19. No antigens are known for them. TCRdb used MiXCR to reprocess the PCR reads, holding one entry per CDR3 protein. The sample yields 2,500 to 3,500 distinct CDR3 sequences, 84% seen once. The material sequenced was CD4+ T cells from blood, cultured in vitro. These receptors all stem from a human donor who had recovered from COVID-19. CDR3s include the opening cysteine and the closing phenylalanine or tryptophan. The order of the fields is CDR3 DNA, CDR3 protein, CDR3 length, D gene, V gene, J gene, clone size. The D gene is left open where the match is weak. Clone size is stated in some rows and not others, as once, few, many or a class when expanded.

TGCGCCAGCAGCCCCGGACAGGTGTCCTTCTATGGCTACACCTTC	CASSPGQVSFYGYTF	15	TRBD1	TRBV5-1	TRBJ1-2	NA
TGCAGCGTTGCCGTCCTCATAGGTGGCTACACCTTC	CSVAVLIGGYTF	12	NA	TRBV29-1	TRBJ1-2	once
TGTGCCAGCAGCCAAGAGAGTGTGGGCACCCTCCACTTT	CASSQESVGTLHF	13	NA	TRBV7-9	TRBJ1-6	NA
TGTGCCAGCAGCTTACAGGGGATCACCGGGGAGCTGTTTTTT	CASSLQGITGELFF	14	NA	TRBV7-3	TRBJ2-2	NA
TGTGCCAGCAGCTTAGCGTCCAGGAGGGACGAGCAGTTCTTC	CASSLASRRDEQFF	14	NA	TRBV7-2	TRBJ2-1	NA
TGCAGTGCTAGAGTTCTACCGGGACTTCTTTATTCACCCCTCCACTTT	CSARVLPGLLYSPLHF	16	NA	TRBV20-1	TRBJ1-6	NA
TGTGCCAGCACCGAAGGAGAAGTAATTGGAAATCAGCCCCAGCATTTT	CASTEGEVIGNQPQHF	16	NA	TRBV21-1	TRBJ1-5	NA
TGTGCCAGCAGGGACCCTACCCGAGCGGGGGGGCCAAAAGATACGCAGTATTTT	CASRDPTRAGGPKDTQYF	18	TRBD2	TRBV6-1	TRBJ2-3	NA
TGCAGTGCTAGTTCGTCGTCCCCTTTCGGGGAGCAGTTCTTC	CSASSSSPFGEQFF	14	NA	TRBV20-1	TRBJ2-1	once
TGTGCCAGTACAGGCCAGGGCCAGAGAGGCAATCAGCCCCAGCATTTT	CASTGQGQRGNQPQHF	16	NA	TRBV19	TRBJ1-5	NA
TGTGCCAGCAGTCCTCCGGGACACCGAACTGCTGAAGCTTTCTTT	CASSPPGHRTAEAFF	15	NA	TRBV12-3/TRBV12-4	TRBJ1-1	NA
TGCAGTGCTTCATCCGGGACAGGGAGATATTATAGCAATCAGCCCCAGCATTTT	CSASSGTGRYYSNQPQHF	18	TRBD1	TRBV20-1	TRBJ1-5	NA
TGCGCCAGCAAGGGGAACACCGGGGAGCTGTTTTTT	CASKGNTGELFF	12	NA	TRBV10-1	TRBJ2-2	NA
TGCAGTGCCCCAGGGCTTTTAGACTATGGCTACACCTTC	CSAPGLLDYGYTF	13	NA	TRBV20-1	TRBJ1-2	NA
TGTGCCAGCAGTTTCTCGTGGGGAGGGCAAGAGACCCAGTACTTC	CASSFSWGGQETQYF	15	TRBD2	TRBV12-3/TRBV12-4	TRBJ2-5	NA
TGTGCCAGCAGCTTGGGGCAGGGGTCTAATTCACCCCTCCACTTT	CASSLGQGSNSPLHF	15	NA	TRBV5-4	TRBJ1-6	NA
TGTGCCACCAGCAATTCTGGGACAGGGGGCCCCTACGAGCAGTACTTC	CATSNSGTGGPYEQYF	16	TRBD1	TRBV15	TRBJ2-7	NA
TGTGCCAGCAGCTTTTCCGGGACAGTGAACACTGAAGCTTTCTTT	CASSFSGTVNTEAFF	15	TRBD1	TRBV7-2	TRBJ1-1	NA
TGTGCCAGCATTCTAGGGGGGCCGGGAGATACGCAGTATTTT	CASILGGPGDTQYF	14	NA	TRBV12-3/TRBV12-4	TRBJ2-3	NA
TGTGCCAGCACCGACGAGGGGGGGCAGGCCAAAAACATTCAGTACTTC	CASTDEGGQAKNIQYF	16	NA	TRBV25-1	TRBJ2-4	NA
TGTGCCAGCAGCCTCCCGACAGGGAGGGGAGAGACCCAGTACTTC	CASSLPTGRGETQYF	15	NA	TRBV5-4	TRBJ2-5	NA
TGTGCCAGCACCCAGACAGGGCCGAGTCAGCCCCAGCATTTT	CASTQTGPSQPQHF	14	TRBD1	TRBV12-3/TRBV12-4	TRBJ1-5	NA
TGTGCCAGTAGTACCCAAGGACAGGCGCTCTATGGCTACACCTTC	CASSTQGQALYGYTF	15	TRBD1	TRBV19	TRBJ1-2	NA
TGTGCCAGCAGCAAAGGACAGTTCACTGAAGCTTTCTTT	CASSKGQFTEAFF	13	NA	TRBV7-9	TRBJ1-1	once
TGTGCCACCCAGGGAGTGGGGGATCAGCCCCAGCATTTT	CATQGVGDQPQHF	13	NA	TRBV12-3/TRBV12-4	TRBJ1-5	NA
TGTGCCAGCAGCTTAATAGGGTGGGAGGCTTTCTTT	CASSLIGWEAFF	12	NA	TRBV7-9	TRBJ1-1	NA
TGTGCCACGACACCACAGGTAAATACTGAAGCTTTCTTT	CATTPQVNTEAFF	13	NA	TRBV19	TRBJ1-1	few
TGTGCCAGCAGTAGGACAGGGGCGGAGACTGAAGCTTTCTTT	CASSRTGAETEAFF	14	TRBD1	TRBV6-1	TRBJ1-1	NA
TGTGCCAGCAGCGTCTGGGGAGGGGGCGAAGGCTACACCTTC	CASSVWGGGEGYTF	14	TRBD1	TRBV27	TRBJ1-2	few
TGTGCCATCAGTGAGTCGGGGTCGGGTCCCTACGAGCAGTACTTC	CAISESGSGPYEQYF	15	NA	TRBV10-3	TRBJ2-7	NA
TGTGCCAGCAGCTTAGTCAGGGGACCTCACGAGCAGTACTTC	CASSLVRGPHEQYF	14	NA	TRBV7-2	TRBJ2-7	NA
TGTGCCAGCAGTTACTCGGGGAGGCAGCCCCAGCATTTT	CASSYSGRQPQHF	13	NA	TRBV6-5	TRBJ1-5	NA
TGTGCCAGCAGCGTCCCCGGGGCCTTTAACTATGGCTACACCTTC	CASSVPGAFNYGYTF	15	NA	TRBV5-4	TRBJ1-2	NA
TGTGCCAGCAGTGAACGACAGGGGGCAGGTGGCTACACCTTC	CASSERQGAGGYTF	14	TRBD1	TRBV12-3/TRBV12-4	TRBJ1-2	NA
TGTGCCAGCGGTTCCCCGAAATGGGGAGGCTACACCTTC	CASGSPKWGGYTF	13	NA	TRBV27	TRBJ1-2	NA
TGTGCCAGCAGTGTGGGAGGGCCTCAGCCCCAGCATTTT	CASSVGGPQPQHF	13	NA	TRBV2	TRBJ1-5	NA
TGCAGTGCTAGAGGACAGTGGAACACTGAAGCTTTCTTT	CSARGQWNTEAFF	13	NA	TRBV20-1	TRBJ1-1	NA
TGTGCCAGCAGTTCCCGAGGGGCCAGGAATTCACCCCTCCACTTT	CASSSRGARNSPLHF	15	NA	TRBV6-5	TRBJ1-6	few
TGTGCCAGCAGCTTCCGGGGCCACGCGTCCAATCAGCCCCAGCATTTT	CASSFRGHASNQPQHF	16	NA	TRBV28	TRBJ1-5	NA
TGCAGCATGGTCTTGACAGGTGGAGATGGCTACACCTTC	CSMVLTGGDGYTF	13	NA	TRBV20-1	TRBJ1-2	NA
TGCAGTGCTTGGGACAGTGGGAGCTATGGCTACACCTTC	CSAWDSGSYGYTF	13	TRBD1	TRBV20-1	TRBJ1-2	NA
TGTGCCAGCAGTTACTCCAGGGAGCCCCAGCCCCAGCATTTT	CASSYSREPQPQHF	14	NA	TRBV6-5	TRBJ1-5	NA
TGTGCCAGCAGTTATGAGTTCAGCGAAGCTTTCTTT	CASSYEFSEAFF	12	NA	TRBV6-5	TRBJ1-1	once
TGCAGTGCTAGGGCCGGGACCTATGGCTACACCTTC	CSARAGTYGYTF	12	NA	TRBV20-1	TRBJ1-2	NA
TGTGCCAGCAGCTCAGGGACAGGGACTCAGCCCCAGCATTTT	CASSSGTGTQPQHF	14	TRBD1	TRBV11-1	TRBJ1-5	NA